The sample holds a few counts of the clone carrying this T cell receptor beta chain. In TCRdb, the 5' RACE reads were re-called with MiXCR into one record per CDR3 protein. This table has tens of thousands of distinct CDR3 sequences, around 17% appearing once. The sample originates from a study of T-cell memory formation after mild COVID-19. Trimming stripped 1 base from V and 4 bases from J, with 5 bases between. The length of the CDR3 is 12 residues. The genes are TRBV12-3 or TRBV12-4 and TRBJ2-7; no clear D. Sequencing used PBMCs or a T cell subset sorted from them (not recorded which). The receptor was derived from an adult woman who had mild COVID-19 (a few samples of this study predate the infection). Cell type and time point are not known. In DNA, the CDR3 is TGTGCCAGCAGTTTAGGACGGTACGAGCAGTACTTC. It translates to CASSLGRYEQYF.